The T cell receptor (beta chain) described here comes from a study of blood T cell repertoires in COVID-19. Overall study: The origin of the acute and convalescent COVID-19 samples was the United States, Italy and Spain. Nucleic acid was either cDNA or gDNA, and it came from T cells, B-cell-depleted T cells, or PBMCs.

Enrolled through a virtual design, the participants were between 18 and 89 years of age and came from approximately 25 US areas. This clone was seen a handful of times. Original analysis: It was from reference gene primer amplification that nucleated cell counts were estimated. Only in-frame clones appear in the TCRdb table, and some are missing; sequencing was by immunoSEQ multiplex PCR. V and J calls and clone size follow that table, whereas D and trimming were derived from the DNA. Altogether approximately 220,000 clones are present, roughly four fifths being singletons, with the ten largest covering approximately 4.9%. CDR1 is SNHLY and CDR2 is FYNNEI in the germline V gene. The trim removed 2 bases at V and 3 bases at J, leaving 5 bases unmatched. The CDR3 contains 16 residues.

The genes are TRBV2 and TRBJ2-1; 9 nucleotides line up with TRBD2. Sequenced input: PBMCs or T cells enriched from blood (not recorded which). The sequence derives from a woman aged 45 to 65 who had been exposed to COVID-19. CDR3: CASSEQSRGGYNEQFF. CDR3 bases: TGTGCCAGCAGTGAACAATCGCGGGGGGGCTACAATGAGCAGTTCTTC.